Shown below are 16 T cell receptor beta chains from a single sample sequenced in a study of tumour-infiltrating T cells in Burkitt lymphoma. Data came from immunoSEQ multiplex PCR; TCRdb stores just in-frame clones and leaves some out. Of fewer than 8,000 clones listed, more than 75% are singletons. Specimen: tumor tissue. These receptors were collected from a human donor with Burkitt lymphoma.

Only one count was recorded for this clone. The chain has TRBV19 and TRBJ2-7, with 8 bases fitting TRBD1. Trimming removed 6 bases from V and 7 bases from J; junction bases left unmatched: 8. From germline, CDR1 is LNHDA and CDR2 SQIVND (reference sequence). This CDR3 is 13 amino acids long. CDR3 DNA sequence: TGTGCCAGTAGAGCCAGGGGGCTGTGGGAGCAGTACTTC. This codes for CASRARGLWEQYF.

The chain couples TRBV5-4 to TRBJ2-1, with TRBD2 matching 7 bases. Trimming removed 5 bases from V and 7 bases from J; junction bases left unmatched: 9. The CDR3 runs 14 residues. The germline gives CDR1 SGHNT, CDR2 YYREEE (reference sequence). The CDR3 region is CASRPGGSGNEQFF. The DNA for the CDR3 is TGTGCCAGCAGACCCGGCGGGAGCGGGAATGAGCAGTTCTTC.

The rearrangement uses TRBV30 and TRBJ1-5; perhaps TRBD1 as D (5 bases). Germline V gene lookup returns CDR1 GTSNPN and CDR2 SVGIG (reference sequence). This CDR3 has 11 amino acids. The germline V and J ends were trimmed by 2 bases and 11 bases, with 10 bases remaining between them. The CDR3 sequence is CAWSSGTAQHF. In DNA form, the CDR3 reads TGTGCCTGGAGTTCCGGGACGGCCCAGCATTTT.

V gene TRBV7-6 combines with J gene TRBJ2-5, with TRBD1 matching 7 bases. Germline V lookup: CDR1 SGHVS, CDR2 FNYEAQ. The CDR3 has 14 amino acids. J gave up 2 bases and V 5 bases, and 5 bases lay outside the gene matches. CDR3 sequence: CASSPGQTQETQYF. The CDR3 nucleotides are TGTGCCAGCAGCCCGGGACAGACTCAAGAGACCCAGTACTTC. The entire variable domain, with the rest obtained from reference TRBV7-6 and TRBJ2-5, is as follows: GAGVSQSPRYKVTKRGQDVALRCDPISGHVSLYWYRQALGQGPEFLTYFNYEAQQDKSGLPNDRFSAERPEGSISTLTIQRTEQRDSAMYRCASSPGQTQETQYFGPGTRLLVL.

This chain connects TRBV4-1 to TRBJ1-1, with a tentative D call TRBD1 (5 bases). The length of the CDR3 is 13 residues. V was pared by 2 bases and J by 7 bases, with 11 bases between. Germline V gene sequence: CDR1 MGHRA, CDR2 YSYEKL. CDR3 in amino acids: CASSQIRGNEAFF. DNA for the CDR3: TGCGCCAGCAGCCAAATTCGGGGGAATGAAGCTTTCTTT.

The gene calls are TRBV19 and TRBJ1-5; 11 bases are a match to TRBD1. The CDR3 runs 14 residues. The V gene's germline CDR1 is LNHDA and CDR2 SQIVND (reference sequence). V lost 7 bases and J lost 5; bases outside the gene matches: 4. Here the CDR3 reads CASKGQGVHQPQHF. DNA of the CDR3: TGTGCCAGTAAGGGACAGGGGGTTCATCAGCCCCAGCATTTT.

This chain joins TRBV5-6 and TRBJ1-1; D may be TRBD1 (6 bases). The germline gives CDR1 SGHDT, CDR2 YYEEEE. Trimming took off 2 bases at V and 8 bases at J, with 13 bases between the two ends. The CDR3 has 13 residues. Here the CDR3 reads CASSFLTTGEAFF. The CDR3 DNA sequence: TGTGCCAGCAGCTTTTTGACTACAGGGGAAGCTTTCTTT.

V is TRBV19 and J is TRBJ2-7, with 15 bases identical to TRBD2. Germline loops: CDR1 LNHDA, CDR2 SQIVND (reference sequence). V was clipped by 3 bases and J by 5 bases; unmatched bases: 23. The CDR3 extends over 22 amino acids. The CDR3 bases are TGTGCCAGTAGTATCTCCGGGACTAGCGGGGGGACATCGGTCGTTCGGGGGAACGAGCAGTACTTC. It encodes CASSISGTSGGTSVVRGNEQYF.

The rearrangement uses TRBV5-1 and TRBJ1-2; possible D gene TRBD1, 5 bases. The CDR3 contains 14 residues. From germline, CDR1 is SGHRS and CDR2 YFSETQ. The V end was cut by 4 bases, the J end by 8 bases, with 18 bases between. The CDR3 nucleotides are TGCGCCAGCAGCCTGGAAGGGCGGGACTTAGGCTACACCTTC. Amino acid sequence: CASSLEGRDLGYTF.

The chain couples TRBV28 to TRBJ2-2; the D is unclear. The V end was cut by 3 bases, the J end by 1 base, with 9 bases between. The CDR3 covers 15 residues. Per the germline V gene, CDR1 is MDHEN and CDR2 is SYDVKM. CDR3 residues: CASSFLRENTGELFF. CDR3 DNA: TGTGCCAGCAGTTTTTTAAGGGAGAACACCGGGGAGCTGTTTTTT.

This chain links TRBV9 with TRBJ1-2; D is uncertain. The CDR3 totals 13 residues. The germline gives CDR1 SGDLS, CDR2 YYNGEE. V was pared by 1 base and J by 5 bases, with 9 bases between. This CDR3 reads CASSVLGSYGYTF. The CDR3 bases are TGTGCCAGCAGCGTATTGGGGTCTTATGGCTACACCTTC.

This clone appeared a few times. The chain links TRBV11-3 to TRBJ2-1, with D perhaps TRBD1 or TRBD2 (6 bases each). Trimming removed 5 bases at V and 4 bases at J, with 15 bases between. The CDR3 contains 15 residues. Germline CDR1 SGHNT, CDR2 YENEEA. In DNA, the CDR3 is TGTGCCAGCAGCCGGGGGCTCGCTAGTTACAATGAGCAGTTCTTC. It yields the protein CASSRGLASYNEQFF.

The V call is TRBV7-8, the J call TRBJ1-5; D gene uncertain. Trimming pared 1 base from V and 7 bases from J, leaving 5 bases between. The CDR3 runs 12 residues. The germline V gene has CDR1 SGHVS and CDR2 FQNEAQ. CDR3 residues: CASSLGAQPQHF. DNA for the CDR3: TGTGCCAGCAGCTTAGGGGCCCAGCCCCAGCATTTT.

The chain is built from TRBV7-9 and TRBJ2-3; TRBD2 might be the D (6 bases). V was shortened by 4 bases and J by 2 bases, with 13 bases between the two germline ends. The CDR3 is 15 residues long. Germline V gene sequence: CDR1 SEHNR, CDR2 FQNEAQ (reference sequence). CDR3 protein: CASSSGGVITDTQYF. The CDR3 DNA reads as TGTGCCAGCAGCTCCGGCGGGGTGATCACAGATACGCAGTATTTT.

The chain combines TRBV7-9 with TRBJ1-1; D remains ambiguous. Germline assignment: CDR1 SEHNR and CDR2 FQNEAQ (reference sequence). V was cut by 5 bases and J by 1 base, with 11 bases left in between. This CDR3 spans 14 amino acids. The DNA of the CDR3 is TGTGCCAGCAGCCCCCACCGCCAGAACACTGAAGCTTTCTTT. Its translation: CASSPHRQNTEAFF. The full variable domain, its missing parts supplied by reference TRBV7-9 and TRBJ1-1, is DTGVSQNPRHKITKRGQNVTFRCDPISEHNRLYWYRQTLGQGPEFLTYFQNEAQLEKSRLLSDRFSAERPKGSFSTLEIQRTEQGDSAMYLCASSPHRQNTEAFFGQGTRLTVV.

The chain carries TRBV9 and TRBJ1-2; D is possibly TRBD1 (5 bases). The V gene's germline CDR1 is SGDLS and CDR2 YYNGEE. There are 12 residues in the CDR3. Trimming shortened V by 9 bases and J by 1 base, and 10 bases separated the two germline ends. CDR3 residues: CATSRVNYGYTF. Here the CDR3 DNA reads TGTGCCACCTCCAGGGTTAACTATGGCTACACCTTC. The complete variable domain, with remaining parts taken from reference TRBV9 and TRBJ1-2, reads DSGVTQTPKHLITATGQRVTLRCSPRSGDLSVYWYQQSLDQGLQFLIQYYNGEERAKGNILERFSAQQFPDLHSELNLSSLELGDSALYFCATSRVNYGYTFGSGTRLTVV.